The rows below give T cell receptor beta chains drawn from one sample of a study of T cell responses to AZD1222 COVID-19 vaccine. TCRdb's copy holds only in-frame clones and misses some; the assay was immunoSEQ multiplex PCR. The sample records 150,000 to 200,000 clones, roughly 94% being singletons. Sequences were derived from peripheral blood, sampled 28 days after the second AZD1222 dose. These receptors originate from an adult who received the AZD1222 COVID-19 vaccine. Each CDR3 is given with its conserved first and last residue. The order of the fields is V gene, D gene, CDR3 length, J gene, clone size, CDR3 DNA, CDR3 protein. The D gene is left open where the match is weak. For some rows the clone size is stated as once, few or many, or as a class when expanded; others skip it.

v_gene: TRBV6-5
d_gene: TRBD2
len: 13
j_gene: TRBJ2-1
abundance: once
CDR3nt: TGTGCCAGCAGTTCTCGGGACTATTTGGGGCAGTTCTTC
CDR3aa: CASSSRDYLGQFF

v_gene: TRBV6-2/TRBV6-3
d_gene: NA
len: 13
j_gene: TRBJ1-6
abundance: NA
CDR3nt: TGTGCCAGCAGTTACTCGGGTAATTCACCCCTCCACTTT
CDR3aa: CASSYSGNSPLHF

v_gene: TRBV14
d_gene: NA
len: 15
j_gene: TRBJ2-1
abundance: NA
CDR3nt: TGTGCCAGCAATCGGCAGCAGAGCTCCTACAATGAGCAGTTCTTC
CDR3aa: CASNRQQSSYNEQFF

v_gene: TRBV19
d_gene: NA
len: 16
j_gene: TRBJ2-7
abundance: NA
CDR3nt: TGTGCCAGTAGTATAGATCCTGCAGGGGCGACCTACGAGCAGTACTTC
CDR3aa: CASSIDPAGATYEQYF

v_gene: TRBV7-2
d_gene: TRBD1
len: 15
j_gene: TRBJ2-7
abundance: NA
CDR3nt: TGTGCCAGCAGCTTAGCTTTGACAGGGTCCCACGAGCAGTACTTC
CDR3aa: CASSLALTGSHEQYF

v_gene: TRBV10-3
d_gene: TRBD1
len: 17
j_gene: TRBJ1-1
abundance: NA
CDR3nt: TGTGCCATCAGGAACCGGGACAGGGGCGACAGGGGCACTGAAGCTTTCTTT
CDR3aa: CAIRNRDRGDRGTEAFF

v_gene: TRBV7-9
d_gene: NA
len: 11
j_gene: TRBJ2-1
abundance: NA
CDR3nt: TGTGCCAGCAGCTTAGACGCTGAGCAGTTCTTC
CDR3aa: CASSLDAEQFF

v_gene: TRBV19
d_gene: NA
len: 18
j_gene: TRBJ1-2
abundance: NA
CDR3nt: TGTGCCAGTAGTATAGGGAGGCAGGGCCCGACCTCCTCCTATGGCTACACCTTC
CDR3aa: CASSIGRQGPTSSYGYTF

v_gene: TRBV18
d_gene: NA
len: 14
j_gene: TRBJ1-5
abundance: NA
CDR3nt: TGTGCCAGCTCACTAGGACAGCCCAATCAGCCCCAGCATTTT
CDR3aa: CASSLGQPNQPQHF

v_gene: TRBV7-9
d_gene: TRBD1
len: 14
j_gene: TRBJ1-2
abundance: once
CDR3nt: TGTGCCAGCAGCCCGGGACAGACTAACTATGGCTACACCTTC
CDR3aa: CASSPGQTNYGYTF

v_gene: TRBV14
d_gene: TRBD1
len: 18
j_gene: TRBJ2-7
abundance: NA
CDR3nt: TGTGCCAGCAGCCAAGGGCCGAAGGGTGTAGGACAGGGAGGCGAGCAGTACTTC
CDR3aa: CASSQGPKGVGQGGEQYF

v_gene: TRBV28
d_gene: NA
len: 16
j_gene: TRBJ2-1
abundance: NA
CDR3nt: TGTGCCAGCAGCTCCATCGGGGCCAGCTCCTACAATGAGCAGTTCTTC
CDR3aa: CASSSIGASSYNEQFF

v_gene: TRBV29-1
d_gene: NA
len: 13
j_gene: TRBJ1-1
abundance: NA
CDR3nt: TGCAGCGTTCGGACAGACATTAGACCTGAAGCTTTCTTT
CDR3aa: CSVRTDIRPEAFF

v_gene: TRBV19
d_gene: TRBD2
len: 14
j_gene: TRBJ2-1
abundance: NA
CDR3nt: TGTGCCAGTGGATCTAGCGGGAGGGCTGGTGAGCAGTTCTTC
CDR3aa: CASGSSGRAGEQFF

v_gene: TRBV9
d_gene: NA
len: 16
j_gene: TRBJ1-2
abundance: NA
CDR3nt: TGTGCCAGCAGCGGAATATCAACCGGGACAAGAAATGGCTACACCTTC
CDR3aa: CASSGISTGTRNGYTF